These 27 T cell receptor beta chains came from one sample sequenced in a study of T-cell reconstitution after alpha-beta-depleted transplantation in children. Library preparation (for TCRbeta) was performed with unique molecular identifiers. TCRdb reprocessed the PCR reads with MiXCR, giving one entry per CDR3 protein. The sample lists around 440,000 distinct CDR3 sequences; roughly a tenth were seen once. Specimen: PBMCs, collected before TCRalphabeta/CD19-depleted stem cell transplant. Receptor source: a child aged 2 to 10 with inherited bone marrow failure, due to receive a stem cell transplant.

This clonotype was recorded many times. The CDR3 sequence: CASSLWTGDTQYF. DNA for the CDR3: TGCGCCAGCAGCCTGTGGACTGGAGATACGCAGTATTTT. This chain uses TRBV4-3 with TRBJ2-3, with a weak D call TRBD2 (5 bases). V was shortened by 4 bases and J by 5 bases, with 10 bases between the two germline ends. Germline CDR1 reads LGHNA; CDR2 reads YSLEER. The CDR3 spans 13 residues.

This clonotype came up a few times. The rearrangement uses TRBV4-2 and TRBJ2-1, with 7 positions matching TRBD2. Looked up from germline, CDR1 is LGHNA and CDR2 is YNFKEQ. The V gene end was trimmed by 0 bases and the J gene end by 2 bases; junction bases not matched to a gene: 10. This CDR3 is 18 amino acids long. The DNA for the CDR3 is TGTGCCAGCAGCCAAGATCTCCGGCTAGCGGAACCCTACAATGAGCAGTTCTTC. Translated: CASSQDLRLAEPYNEQFF.

This clonotype appeared many times. The chain links TRBV2 to TRBJ2-5; 7 bases line up with TRBD2. Germline V gene lookup returns CDR1 SNHLY and CDR2 FYNNEI. The CDR3 spans 14 residues. Germline trimming cut 6 bases from V and 3 bases from J; bases unmatched to any gene: 7. The CDR3 sequence is CASRPGRVEETQYF. The CDR3, as DNA: TGTGCCAGCAGGCCGGGGAGGGTGGAAGAGACCCAGTACTTC. Full variable domain (remainder filled in from reference TRBV2 and TRBJ2-5): EPEVTQTPSHQVTQMGQEVILRCVPISNHLYFYWYRQILGQKVEFLVSFYNNEISEKSEIFDDQFSVERPDGSNFTLKIRSTKLEDSAMYFCASRPGRVEETQYFGPGTRLLVL.

The J gene is TRBJ1-5, the V gene TRBV6-2 or TRBV6-3; D is ambiguous. The V end lost 0 bases, the J end lost 5 bases, and 14 bases lay between the germline ends. The CDR3 contains 16 residues. Germline V gives CDR1 MNHEY, CDR2 SVGEGT. The CDR3 sequence is CASSYSRVASYQPQHF. CDR3 nucleotides: TGTGCCAGCAGTTACTCGAGGGTGGCGTCTTATCAGCCCCAGCATTTT.

This clonotype has at least ten counts. The chain carries TRBV20-1 and TRBJ2-1; 7 nucleotides line up with TRBD2. This CDR3 spans 13 amino acids. The V and J ends lost 3 bases and 4 bases, in that order; junction bases with no gene match: 3. Germline CDR1 DFQATT, CDR2 SNEGSKA (reference sequence). The CDR3 is CSASLAAYNEQFF. CDR3 nucleotides: TGCAGTGCTAGTCTAGCGGCATACAATGAGCAGTTCTTC.

This clonotype came up many times. The chain recombines TRBV11-2 with TRBJ2-2; D is possibly TRBD2 (6 bases). CDR3 size: 17 residues. Germline V gene data show CDR1 as SGHAT and CDR2 as FQNNGV. Trimming took off 4 bases at V and 0 bases at J, with 15 bases between the two ends. CDR3 bases: TGTGCCAGCAGCTGGGCCCGGGGGAGCGCGAACACCGGGGAGCTGTTTTTT. Translating gives CASSWARGSANTGELFF.

A remark on this clonotype: This could be a read error, since a much larger clone is one nucleotide away. V is TRBV5-1 and J is TRBJ1-5; the match to TRBD1 covers 8 bases. The CDR3 runs 16 residues. CDR1 is SGHRS, CDR2 YFSETQ, per germline. This CDR3 is CASSCGSPGGNEPQHF. The CDR3 coding sequence is TGCGCCAGCAGTTGCGGCTCCCCAGGGGGCAATGAGCCCCAGCATTTT. Combining the CDR3 with reference TRBV5-1 and TRBJ1-5 gives the whole variable domain KAGVTQTPRYLIKTRGQQVTLSCSPISGHRSVSWYQQTPGQGLQFLFEYFSETQRNKGNFPGRFSGRQFSNSRSEMNVSTLELGDSALYLCASSCGSPGGNEPQHFGDGTRLSIL.

In this sample, this clonotype turned up many times. The chain employs TRBV28 and TRBJ2-3; no reliable D call. Trimming removed 2 bases from V and 6 bases from J, with 12 bases in between. The CDR3 spans 14 residues. CDR1 MDHEN and CDR2 SYDVKM come from the germline V gene. The chain's CDR3 is CASSLIIEPDTQYF. CDR3 coding DNA: TGTGCCAGCAGTTTAATCATTGAGCCCGATACGCAGTATTTT.

This clonotype was recorded many times. The chain has TRBV4-3 and TRBJ2-1, with D uncertain. Trimming stripped 0 bases from V and 7 bases from J, with 4 bases between. Germline V CDR1 and CDR2: LGHNA, YSLEER. This CDR3 has 12 residues. This CDR3 is CASSQDWNEQFF. DNA for the CDR3: TGCGCCAGCAGCCAAGATTGGAATGAGCAGTTCTTC.

The chain joins TRBV20-1 to TRBJ2-7, with D possibly matching TRBD2 (6 bases). The germline CDR1 and CDR2 sequences are DFQATT and SNEGSKA (reference sequence). Deletions cut 4 bases from V and 0 bases from J, with 16 bases between. The CDR3 consists of 15 residues. The CDR3 loop reads CSATDWDSYSYEQYF. The CDR3 DNA is TGCAGTGCTACGGATTGGGACTCCTACTCCTACGAGCAGTACTTC.

A remark on this clonotype: This may arise from a read error, as a much more abundant clone is one base away. As the CDR3 is not closed by the conserved phenylalanine or tryptophan, this likely results from a read error. The chain couples TRBV24-1 to TRBJ2-1; the match to TRBD2 covers 13 bases. The CDR3 extends over 16 amino acids. CDR1 is KGHDR, CDR2 SFDVKD, per germline. The trim removed 4 bases at V and 5 bases at J, leaving 4 bases unmatched. CDR3 protein: CATSELAGGMHNEQFL. The CDR3 DNA sequence: TGTGCCACCAGTGAACTAGCGGGAGGGATGCACAATGAGCAGTTCTTA.

This clonotype was seen a few times. The chain uses TRBV20-1 and TRBJ1-1; D remains unclear. From germline, CDR1 is DFQATT and CDR2 SNEGSKA (reference sequence). The CDR3 spans 11 residues. V was pared by 8 bases and J by 11 bases, with 18 bases between. For the CDR3, the DNA is TGCAGTTTTTTCATGGGGTTTTCGGCTTTCTTT. Protein: CSFFMGFSAFF.

This clonotype was recorded many times. V is TRBV9 and J is TRBJ1-2, with a tentative D call TRBD1 (5 bases). The CDR3 sequence is 14 residues long. V was cut by 3 bases and J by 1 base, with 10 bases left in between. Germline assignment: CDR1 SGDLS and CDR2 YYNGEE. CDR3 nucleotides: TGTGCCAGCAGCGCCTTAGGGGATAACTATGGCTACACCTTC. It yields the protein CASSALGDNYGYTF.

This clonotype has ten or more counts. The chain uses TRBV25-1 and TRBJ1-1; tentative D call: TRBD1 (5 bases). Germline CDR1 is MGHDK and CDR2 is SYGVNS. The CDR3 runs 15 residues. Deletions cut 6 bases from V and 3 bases from J, with 17 bases between. The CDR3: CASRTAPRWDTEAFF. DNA for the CDR3: TGTGCCAGCAGGACAGCTCCTAGGTGGGACACTGAAGCTTTCTTT.

Comment on this clonotype: A much larger clone differs from this one at a single base, so this may be a read error. The V gene is TRBV6-2 or TRBV6-3, the J gene TRBJ2-2; 8 bases map to TRBD2. CDR3 length: 15 residues. The germline gives CDR1 MNHEY, CDR2 SVGEGT. DNA for the CDR3: TGTGTCAGCAGTACCGTAGCGGGAAATGACGGGGAGCTGTTTTTT. It specifies CVSSTVAGNDGELFF.

The chain is built from TRBV7-2 and TRBJ2-5, with 8 bases matching TRBD1. Germline V gives CDR1 SGHTA, CDR2 FQGNSA. The J segment lost 4 bases and the V segment lost 5 bases, leaving 6 bases of the junction unmatched. This CDR3 spans 14 amino acids. In nucleotides, the CDR3 is TGTGCCAGCAGCATCCAGGGGGCGGGAGAGACCCAGTACTTC. This encodes CASSIQGAGETQYF.

This clonotype has a count of ten or more. This chain joins TRBV29-1 and TRBJ2-5, with 8 bases that match TRBD1. J lost 5 bases, V lost 6 bases, and 11 bases had no gene match. Per germline, CDR1 SQVTM and CDR2 ANQGSEA. This CDR3 spans 14 amino acids. CDR3 sequence reads: CSVAPPGGAETQYF. In DNA, the CDR3 is TGCAGCGTCGCCCCTCCAGGGGGCGCGGAGACCCAGTACTTC.

This clonotype was found a few times. This chain joins TRBV7-9 and TRBJ2-1; TRBD2 aligns across 13 bases. Germline CDR1 SEHNR, CDR2 FQNEAQ (reference sequence). The length of the CDR3 is 17 residues. V dropped 5 bases and J dropped 7; count of bases not matched to a gene: 11. CDR3 protein: CASSPSLAGGEGNEQFF. The CDR3 DNA follows: TGTGCCAGCAGCCCCTCACTAGCGGGAGGGGAAGGGAATGAGCAGTTCTTC.

Remarks on this clonotype: A much larger clone lies a single base off, so this may be a read error. V gene TRBV9 combines with J gene TRBJ2-1; D remains ambiguous. Trimming cost V 1 base and J 9 bases, with 11 bases left between them. Germline V gives CDR1 SGDLS, CDR2 YYNGEE. The CDR3 loop spans 13 amino acids. CDR3 in amino acids: CASSVTGESEQFF. As DNA, the CDR3 is TGTGCCAGCAGCGTAACGGGTGAGAGTGAGCAGTTCTTC.

About this clonotype itself: A read error may be the cause here, since a much bigger clone is one base away. This chain uses TRBV3-1 with TRBJ2-1; a weak D match, TRBD2 (5 bases). The V end was cut by 1 base, the J end by 4 bases, with 20 bases between. The CDR3 runs 18 residues. Germline-derived CDR1 and CDR2 are LGHDT and YNNKEL (reference sequence). As DNA, the CDR3 is TGTGCCAGCAGCCAAGCCCCGGGAAACGGGGTTGTGTACAATGAGCAGTTCTTC. Translated, it gives CASSQAPGNGVVYNEQFF.

This clonotype appeared a few times. The chain carries TRBV18 and TRBJ2-5; D is unclear. Germline CDR1 and CDR2: KGHSH and LQKENI. The CDR3 covers 13 residues. Trimming cost V 5 bases and J 3 bases, with 10 bases left between them. The chain's CDR3 is CASSVTEEETQYF. CDR3 nucleotides: TGTGCCAGCTCAGTAACCGAAGAAGAGACCCAGTACTTC.

This clonotype was counted many times. The J gene is TRBJ1-1, the V gene TRBV2; D unresolved. This CDR3 has 15 amino acids. V gave up 3 bases and J gave up 2 bases, with 13 bases separating them. CDR1 and CDR2 (germline): SNHLY, FYNNEI. DNA of the CDR3: TGTGCCAGCAGTGATCCAGAGGAGCCCAACACTGAAGCTTTCTTT. Its protein is CASSDPEEPNTEAFF.

This clonotype showed up just a few times. J is TRBJ2-2 and V is TRBV5-1, with unresolved D. V gave up 4 bases and J gave up 3 bases, with 19 bases separating them. Germline loops: CDR1 SGHRS, CDR2 YFSETQ. This CDR3 comprises 17 residues. For the CDR3, the DNA is TGCGCCAGCAGCGACGGGCCTTTTAAAGGCGACACCGGGGAGCTGTTTTTT. Translation: CASSDGPFKGDTGELFF.

J is TRBJ1-2 and V is TRBV12-3 or TRBV12-4, with TRBD1 identical over 7 bases. J was trimmed by 2 bases and V by 5 bases; bases with no gene match: 8. The CDR3 runs to 15 residues. The CDR3 bases are TGTGCCAGCAGTCGCGGACAGGCCTTCAACTATGGCTACACCTTC. This gives the protein CASSRGQAFNYGYTF.

This chain uses TRBV27 with TRBJ2-7; D remains ambiguous. The CDR3 consists of 14 residues. The V end was cut by 3 bases, the J end by 5 bases, with 14 bases between. CDR1 is MNHEY, CDR2 SMNVEV, per germline (reference sequence). The CDR3 DNA reads as TGTGCCAGCAGTTTGTGGAGCGAGTTGCACGAGCAGTACTTC. It specifies CASSLWSELHEQYF.

In this sample, this clonotype turned up many times. V usage is TRBV10-3 and J usage is TRBJ1-3; 9 nucleotides agree with TRBD1. This CDR3 is built from 15 residues. Looked up from germline, CDR1 is ENHRY and CDR2 is SYGVKD. Germline trimming cut 6 bases from V and 2 bases from J; bases unmatched to any gene: 5. CDR3 bases: TGTGCCATCAGGCCGGACAGGGGAGCTGGAAACACCATATATTTT. Amino acids: CAIRPDRGAGNTIYF.

At least ten counts were recorded for this clonotype. V usage is TRBV7-2 and J usage is TRBJ2-3; TRBD1 might be the D (5 bases). Trimming shortened V by 2 bases and J by 5 bases, and 11 bases separated the two germline ends. The germline V gene encodes CDR1 SGHTA and CDR2 FQGNSA. The CDR3 extends over 14 amino acids. CDR3 amino acids: CASSLPSTGDTQYF. CDR3 coding DNA: TGTGCCAGCAGCTTACCGAGCACAGGAGATACGCAGTATTTT.